The 15 T cell receptor beta chains in this list originate from one sample, sequenced in a study of T cells after yellow fever vaccination. MiXCR, applied by TCRdb to the 5' RACE reads, yields one record per CDR3 protein. The sample consists of more than 200,000 distinct CDR3 sequences, approximately 3.8% of them appearing once. The input for sequencing was PBMCs, taken 15 days after the yellow fever booster vaccination. The receptor source for this set is a young man who received the YFV17D yellow fever vaccine.

There are many counts of this clonotype. The chain is built from TRBV29-1 and TRBJ1-1; tentative D call: TRBD1 (5 bases). Germline V gene sequence: CDR1 SQVTM, CDR2 ANQGSEA. V lost 7 bases, J lost 0 bases, and 12 bases lay in between. The CDR3 is 13 amino acids. DNA of the CDR3: TGCAGCGGATGGGGCAGGGTGAACACTGAAGCTTTCTTT. The encoded protein is CSGWGRVNTEAFF.

In its sample, this clonotype was seen many times. The chain has TRBV7-2 and TRBJ2-7; the match to TRBD2 covers 8 bases. This CDR3 is 16 amino acids long. Germline trimming cut 1 base from V and 0 bases from J; bases unmatched to any gene: 5. Germline CDR1 and CDR2: SGHTA and FQGNSA. The CDR3 bases are TGTGCCAGCAGCTTAGACTCGGGGGGGAGCTCCTACGAGCAGTACTTC. As protein: CASSLDSGGSSYEQYF.

The sample holds many counts of this clonotype. This chain connects TRBV6-5 to TRBJ2-7; tentatively, D is TRBD2 (6 bases). The CDR3 consists of 14 residues. V was pared by 3 bases and J by 2 bases, with 11 bases between. The V gene's germline CDR1 is MNHEY and CDR2 SVGAGI. Here the CDR3 reads CASSYQGGPYEQYF. The CDR3 region has the DNA TGTGCCAGCAGTTATCAAGGAGGGCCCTACGAGCAGTACTTC.

This clonotype was recorded at least ten times. The chain's CDR3 is CASRGLAKNIQYF. The CDR3 region has the DNA TGTGCCAGCAGAGGACTCGCCAAAAACATTCAGTACTTC. The chain carries TRBV7-9 and TRBJ2-4, with a possible D match to TRBD2 (5 bases). Trimming removed 6 bases at V and 1 base at J, with 7 bases between. Germline CDR1 and CDR2: SEHNR and FQNEAQ (reference sequence). The CDR3 loop spans 13 amino acids. Using reference TRBV7-9 and TRBJ2-4 for the parts outside the CDR3, the full variable domain is DTGVSQNPRHKITKRGQNVTFRCDPISEHNRLYWYRQTLGQGPEFLTYFQNEAQLEKSRLLSDRFSAERPKGSFSTLEIQRTEQGDSAMYLCASRGLAKNIQYFGAGTRLSVL.

Remarks on this clonotype: With a much larger clone just one base away, this may be a read error. The CDR3 DNA is TGTGCCTGGAGCCATGGGGCCGGGGAGCTGTTTTTT. This translates into CAWSHGAGELFF. The chain links TRBV30 to TRBJ2-2; D not certain. CDR3 length equals 12 residues. Trimming left V 3 bases short and J 6 bases short, with 8 bases between. Germline CDR1 reads GTSNPN; CDR2 reads SVGIG (reference sequence).

This clonotype has ten or more counts. The rearrangement joins TRBV11-2 to TRBJ1-2; 12 positions agree with TRBD1. There are 15 residues in the CDR3. V was pared by 6 bases and J by 7 bases, with 9 bases of the junction left unmatched. Germline-derived CDR1 and CDR2 are SGHAT and FQNNGV. CDR3 sequence: CASRRPGQGARGYTF. The CDR3 DNA reads TGTGCCAGCAGACGACCGGGACAGGGGGCGCGTGGCTACACCTTC.

In this sample, this clonotype turned up many times. The chain carries TRBV7-2 and TRBJ2-7; tentative D call: TRBD1 (5 bases). V was shortened by 3 bases and J by 4 bases, with 13 bases between the two germline ends. The CDR3 length is 14 residues. The V gene's germline CDR1 is SGHTA and CDR2 FQGNSA. The chain's CDR3 is CASSLFSQGYEQYF. In nucleotides, the CDR3 is TGTGCCAGCAGCTTGTTCAGCCAGGGATACGAGCAGTACTTC.

This clonotype was picked up many times. The chain employs TRBV12-3 or TRBV12-4 and TRBJ1-1; 11 positions match TRBD1. V trimming: 5 bases; J trimming: 0 bases; junction bases outside the gene matches: 8. The CDR3 loop spans 17 amino acids. DNA of the CDR3: TGTGCCAGCAGTCTTGGACAGGGGGCAGGTATGAACACTGAAGCTTTCTTT. The encoded protein is CASSLGQGAGMNTEAFF.

There are many counts of this clonotype. The chain uses TRBV18 and TRBJ2-7, with D possibly being TRBD1 or TRBD2 (5 bases each). The V end lost 0 bases, the J end lost 6 bases, and 9 bases lay between the germline ends. Germline assignment: CDR1 KGHSH and CDR2 LQKENI. This CDR3 has 13 residues. The CDR3 sequence is CASSPPGESEQYV. CDR3 DNA sequence: TGTGCCAGCTCACCACCGGGGGAATCCGAGCAGTACGTC.

This clonotype was picked up many times. The V call is TRBV4-1, the J call TRBJ2-7, with 9 nucleotides matching TRBD2. CDR3 length: 15 residues. J lost 1 base, V lost 4 bases, and 5 bases had no gene match. Germline CDR1 reads MGHRA; CDR2 reads YSYEKL. The CDR3 nucleotides read TGCGCCAGCAGCCTGAGGCGGGGGGGTTCCTACGAGCAGTACTTC. Its translation is CASSLRRGGSYEQYF.

This clonotype was counted many times. The chain employs TRBV10-3 and TRBJ2-1; D perhaps matches TRBD2 (6 bases). The CDR3 is made up of 15 amino acids. V lost 4 bases to trimming and J lost 3 bases, with 13 bases between them. From germline, CDR1 is ENHRY and CDR2 SYGVKD. As DNA, the CDR3 is TGTGCCATCAGTGCCGGCGGGGCAATCTACAATGAGCAGTTCTTC. Its translation: CAISAGGAIYNEQFF.

The table lists this clonotype with many counts. CDR3 sequence: CASSAGGDDEQYF. DNA of the CDR3: TGCGCCAGCAGCGCGGGGGGTGACGACGAGCAGTACTTC. The chain links TRBV10-1 to TRBJ2-7, with 8 bases aligning to TRBD2. Trimming cost V 6 bases and J 5 bases; bases outside gene matches: 6. This CDR3 has 13 amino acids. Germline loops: CDR1 WNHNN, CDR2 SYGVQD (reference sequence).

This clonotype came up many times. The J gene is TRBJ1-1, the V gene TRBV9; D is unclear. V was cut by 0 bases and J by 1 base, with 22 bases left in between. This CDR3 contains 19 residues. Germline V gene sequence: CDR1 SGDLS, CDR2 YYNGEE. This CDR3 reads CASSVGVAGRGIGNTEAFF. The CDR3 DNA reads as TGTGCCAGCAGCGTAGGTGTTGCGGGCCGCGGAATAGGGAACACTGAAGCTTTCTTT.

This clonotype was seen ten or more times. V gene TRBV5-6 combines with J gene TRBJ2-7; no definite D call. The CDR3 is 13 residues long. Germline loops: CDR1 SGHDT, CDR2 YYEEEE. V lost 0 bases to trimming and J lost 3 bases, with 7 bases between them. The CDR3 DNA sequence: TGTGCCAGCAGCTTGGGGCTAGACTACGAGCAGTACTTC. This translates into CASSLGLDYEQYF.

This clonotype was seen at least ten times. The J gene is TRBJ2-5, the V gene TRBV5-1; TRBD2 aligns across 11 bases. This CDR3 comprises 15 residues. The ends lost 4 bases at V and 4 bases at J; junction bases unmatched: 6. Germline V lookup: CDR1 SGHRS, CDR2 YFSETQ. The CDR3 DNA reads as TGCGCCAGCAGCACCACCGGGACTAGCGGAGAGACCCAGTACTTC. Translation: CASSTTGTSGETQYF.